Listed below are T cell receptor beta chains from one sample, sequenced in a study of breast tumors, draining lymph nodes, adjacent tissues. TCRdb ran MiXCR on the multiplex PCR reads and lists one entry per CDR3 protein. The sample yields tens of thousands of distinct CDR3 sequences, under 30% seen once. The specimen was breast tumor tissue. The receptors originated from a female donor with breast cancer. Some clones in this sample may be carry-over from other donors' samples. The CDR3 runs from the conserved cysteine through the conserved F or W. A D gene is named only where the DNA matches it firmly. For some rows the clone size is stated as once, few or many, or as a class when expanded; others skip it.

V gene: TRBV5-1; D gene: NA; clone size: many; J gene: TRBJ1-2; CDR3 DNA: TGCGCCAGCCAGGGTTCTGGTAACTATGGCTACACCTTC; CDR3 protein: CASQGSGNYGYTF
V gene: TRBV6-1; D gene: NA; clone size: many; J gene: TRBJ2-7; CDR3 DNA: TGTGCCAGCAGTGAACGTCGGGGACGGAACTCCTACGAGCAGTACTTC; CDR3 protein: CASSERRGRNSYEQYF
V gene: TRBV5-6; D gene: TRBD1; clone size: many; J gene: TRBJ2-3; CDR3 DNA: TGTGCCAGCAGCTTTGACAGGGTGGGGACAGATACGCAGTATTTT; CDR3 protein: CASSFDRVGTDTQYF
V gene: TRBV30; D gene: NA; clone size: many; J gene: TRBJ1-5; CDR3 DNA: TGTGCCTGGAGCAGGGACATCCAGCCCCAGCATTTT; CDR3 protein: CAWSRDIQPQHF
V gene: TRBV30; D gene: NA; clone size: many; J gene: TRBJ2-1; CDR3 DNA: TGTGCCTGGTCCCGGGACTCCCACAATGAGCAGTTCTTC; CDR3 protein: CAWSRDSHNEQFF
V gene: TRBV12-3/TRBV12-4; D gene: TRBD1; clone size: NA; J gene: TRBJ1-1; CDR3 DNA: TGTGCCAGCAACCCCGGAGACAGGGAGAACACTGAAGCTTTCTTT; CDR3 protein: CASNPGDRENTEAFF
V gene: TRBV14; D gene: NA; clone size: NA; J gene: TRBJ2-2; CDR3 DNA: TGTGCCAGCAGCCAAGACTCGGACACCGGGGAGCTGTTTTTT; CDR3 protein: CASSQDSDTGELFF
V gene: TRBV4-1; D gene: NA; clone size: many; J gene: TRBJ2-1; CDR3 DNA: TGCGCCAGCAGCCAAGGACAGGACAATGAGCAGTTCTTC; CDR3 protein: CASSQGQDNEQFF
V gene: TRBV30; D gene: NA; clone size: many; J gene: TRBJ1-6; CDR3 DNA: TGTGCCTGGAGTGTTCCAACCGGTTATAATTCACCCCTCCACTTT; CDR3 protein: CAWSVPTGYNSPLHF
V gene: TRBV18; D gene: NA; clone size: NA; J gene: TRBJ2-4; CDR3 DNA: TGTGCCAGCTCACCGGTTGGACCCTTAGCCAAAAACATTCAGTACTTC; CDR3 protein: CASSPVGPLAKNIQYF
V gene: TRBV5-5; D gene: NA; clone size: many; J gene: TRBJ1-2; CDR3 DNA: TGTGCCAGCAGCTTCGGCAATGCGTATGGCTACACCTTC; CDR3 protein: CASSFGNAYGYTF
V gene: TRBV9; D gene: TRBD1; clone size: medium-sized; J gene: TRBJ1-2; CDR3 DNA: TGTGCCAGCAGCGAGACAGGGTCGGTCTTAACCTATGGCTACACCTTC; CDR3 protein: CASSETGSVLTYGYTF
V gene: TRBV4-1; D gene: NA; clone size: many; J gene: TRBJ2-2; CDR3 DNA: TGCGCCAGCAGCCATGTCGAAGGGGGCACCGGGGAGCTGTTTTTT; CDR3 protein: CASSHVEGGTGELFF
V gene: TRBV7-2; D gene: NA; clone size: many; J gene: TRBJ1-2; CDR3 DNA: TGTGCCAGCACCTGGGGGGGGAGCCTAAACTATGGCTACACCTTC; CDR3 protein: CASTWGGSLNYGYTF
V gene: TRBV28; D gene: TRBD1; clone size: few; J gene: TRBJ1-2; CDR3 DNA: TGTGCCAGCAGTTCAGACAGGGGGCATCGCTTTTGGGGAGGCTACACCTTC; CDR3 protein: CASSSDRGHRFWGGYTF
V gene: TRBV20-1; D gene: TRBD2; clone size: many; J gene: TRBJ2-1; CDR3 DNA: TGCAGTGCCCCCGGGACTAGCGGTTACTCCTACAATGAGCAGTTCTTC; CDR3 protein: CSAPGTSGYSYNEQFF
V gene: TRBV10-3; D gene: TRBD2; clone size: few; J gene: TRBJ2-3; CDR3 DNA: TGTGCCATCAGTGAGTCGAGAGTAGCGGGAAGCACAGATACGCAGTATTTT; CDR3 protein: CAISESRVAGSTDTQYF
V gene: TRBV27; D gene: NA; clone size: NA; J gene: TRBJ2-3; CDR3 DNA: TGTGCCAGCGGGATAAGGGTTAGCACAGATACGCAGTATTTT; CDR3 protein: CASGIRVSTDTQYF
V gene: TRBV3-1; D gene: NA; clone size: NA; J gene: TRBJ2-5; CDR3 DNA: TGTGCCAGCAGCCAAGACCCCGGGACGCCCCTAGACTTC; CDR3 protein: CASSQDPGTPLDF
V gene: TRBV3-1; D gene: NA; clone size: NA; J gene: TRBJ2-1; CDR3 DNA: TGTGCCAGCAGCCTAAGCTTGGATTCCTACAATGAGCAGTTCTTC; CDR3 protein: CASSLSLDSYNEQFF
V gene: TRBV3-1; D gene: NA; clone size: many; J gene: TRBJ2-7; CDR3 DNA: TGTGCCAGCAGCCAAGAACCGGCCGGTTACGAGCAGTACTTC; CDR3 protein: CASSQEPAGYEQYF
V gene: TRBV29-1; D gene: NA; clone size: many; J gene: TRBJ2-7; CDR3 DNA: TGCAGCGTTGAAGATGGGGGCTACGAGCAGTACTTC; CDR3 protein: CSVEDGGYEQYF
V gene: TRBV11-3; D gene: NA; clone size: many; J gene: TRBJ2-7; CDR3 DNA: TGTGCCCCGCCAGGAGCAGAACTTTCCTACGAGCAGTACTTC; CDR3 protein: CAPPGAELSYEQYF
V gene: TRBV20-1; D gene: NA; clone size: NA; J gene: TRBJ2-7; CDR3 DNA: TGCAGTGCTCACGACTTCTCCTACGAGCAGTACTTC; CDR3 protein: CSAHDFSYEQYF
V gene: TRBV7-3; D gene: NA; clone size: NA; J gene: TRBJ2-1; CDR3 DNA: TGTGCCAGCAAGCTTCTGACCATGGCTTCTAATGAGCAGTTCTTC; CDR3 protein: CASKLLTMASNEQFF
V gene: TRBV4-1; D gene: NA; clone size: many; J gene: TRBJ1-5; CDR3 DNA: TGCGCCAGCAGCCAAGATGAAAGGGCGGAACAGCCCCAGCATTTT; CDR3 protein: CASSQDERAEQPQHF
V gene: TRBV2; D gene: TRBD1; clone size: many; J gene: TRBJ1-6; CDR3 DNA: TGTGCCAGCAACCGAGGGGGACAGGGGGAATCACCCCTCCACTTT; CDR3 protein: CASNRGGQGESPLHF
V gene: TRBV20-1; D gene: NA; clone size: medium-sized; J gene: TRBJ1-6; CDR3 DNA: TGCAGTGCTAGGTCGCAATTTCTGGGACCCTATAATTCACCCCTCCACTTT; CDR3 protein: CSARSQFLGPYNSPLHF
V gene: TRBV4-2; D gene: NA; clone size: many; J gene: TRBJ1-3; CDR3 DNA: TGTGCCAGCAGCCAAGTTGCCGGAAACTCTGGAAACACCATATATTTT; CDR3 protein: CASSQVAGNSGNTIYF
V gene: TRBV5-1; D gene: TRBD2; clone size: many; J gene: TRBJ2-1; CDR3 DNA: TGCGCCAGCAGCCTACTAGCGGGGGGAAATGAGCAGTTCTTC; CDR3 protein: CASSLLAGGNEQFF
V gene: TRBV30; D gene: TRBD2; clone size: NA; J gene: TRBJ2-7; CDR3 DNA: TGTGCCTGGGTCGGACTAGCTAGCGAGCAGTACTTC; CDR3 protein: CAWVGLASEQYF
V gene: TRBV2; D gene: NA; clone size: many; J gene: TRBJ2-3; CDR3 DNA: TGTGCCAGCAGTTATGTGGATACGCAGTATTTT; CDR3 protein: CASSYVDTQYF
V gene: TRBV7-7; D gene: NA; clone size: NA; J gene: TRBJ1-1; CDR3 DNA: TGTGCTAGCAGCAAACAGATGAACACTGAAGCTTTCTTT; CDR3 protein: CASSKQMNTEAFF
V gene: TRBV3-1; D gene: TRBD2; clone size: many; J gene: TRBJ2-2; CDR3 DNA: TGTGCCAGCACCCTCGGGGGGACCGGGGAGCTGTTTTTT; CDR3 protein: CASTLGGTGELFF
V gene: TRBV19; D gene: NA; clone size: many; J gene: TRBJ1-3; CDR3 DNA: TGTGCCAGTACCCTGGGGAGGGCAAACGCCGGAAACACCATATATTTT; CDR3 protein: CASTLGRANAGNTIYF
V gene: TRBV18; D gene: NA; clone size: NA; J gene: TRBJ2-1; CDR3 DNA: TGTGCCAGCTCTATAGGAGGTGAGGGGGAGCAGTTCTTC; CDR3 protein: CASSIGGEGEQFF